Each of the 6 T cell receptor beta chains below was sequenced from the same sample in a study of a mutant IDH1 vaccine in newly diagnosed glioma. The antigens of these receptors remain unknown. The time point was: week 47, end of study. Doses consisted of 300 ug of mutant IDH1 20-mer peptide each, paired with topical imiquimod. Libraries were prepared by immunoSEQ multiplex PCR; TCRdb keeps only in-frame clonotypes and omits some of them. The sample contains tens of thousands of clones, roughly 83% of which appear only once. The material sequenced was PBMCs, taken from a glioma patient whose treatment included an IDH1 peptide vaccine. The receptors shown here come from a woman under 40 with glioma. Some clones in this sample may be carry-over from other donors' samples.

The J gene is TRBJ2-7, the V gene TRBV27; no definite D call. Trimming removed 6 bases from V and 0 bases from J, with 18 bases in between. Germline V CDR1 and CDR2: MNHEY, SMNVEV (reference sequence). The CDR3 is made up of 16 amino acids. The CDR3 reads CASRGIGAPSSYEQYF. DNA of the CDR3: TGTGCCAGCAGGGGAATTGGAGCGCCGAGCTCCTACGAGCAGTACTTC.

This chain joins TRBV18 and TRBJ2-3; 11 bases agree with TRBD1. V was pared by 4 bases and J by 5 bases, with 5 bases of the junction left unmatched. The length of the CDR3 is 15 residues. Germline V gene sequence: CDR1 KGHSH, CDR2 LQKENI. The CDR3 loop reads CASSQGQGAGDTQYF. The CDR3 coding sequence is TGTGCCAGCTCACAAGGACAGGGGGCGGGAGATACGCAGTATTTT. Looking up the rest from reference TRBV18 and TRBJ2-3 gives the full variable domain: NAGVMQNPRHLVRRRGQEARLRCSPMKGHSHVYWYRQLPEEGLKFMVYLQKENIIDESGMPKERFSAEFPKEGPSILRIQQVVRGDSAAYFCASSQGQGAGDTQYFGPGTRLTVL.

The chain is built from TRBV7-9 and TRBJ2-7; D unresolved. From germline, CDR1 is SEHNR and CDR2 FQNEAQ (reference sequence). The CDR3 runs 14 residues. The germline V and J ends were trimmed by 4 bases and 2 bases, with 12 bases remaining between them. The DNA for the CDR3 is TGTGCCAGCAGCTCGCACGACTCCCCCTACGAGCAGTACTTC. Amino acids: CASSSHDSPYEQYF.

This rearrangement joins TRBV4-2 to TRBJ2-7; possibly TRBD2 for D (7 bases). CDR1 is LGHNA and CDR2 is YNFKEQ in the germline V gene. V was clipped by 0 bases and J by 4 bases, with 16 bases between them. The CDR3 has 16 residues. The CDR3 loop is CASSQEGGGLLYEQYF. The CDR3 coding sequence is TGTGCCAGCAGCCAAGAGGGGGGGGGCCTGCTTTACGAGCAGTACTTC.

The chain employs TRBV7-9 and TRBJ2-1; TRBD2 matches 8 bases. In germline, CDR1 is SEHNR, CDR2 FQNEAQ (reference sequence). The trim removed 4 bases at V and 6 bases at J, leaving 8 bases unmatched. This CDR3 has 15 residues. The CDR3 region is CASSSTSEGVNEQFF. The CDR3 DNA follows: TGTGCCAGCAGCTCGACTAGCGAAGGCGTCAATGAGCAGTTCTTC.

This clone qualifies as medium-sized. This chain connects TRBV18 to TRBJ2-1, with D perhaps assigned TRBD1 or TRBD2 (6 bases each). The CDR3 covers 17 residues. Germline loops: CDR1 KGHSH, CDR2 LQKENI. Trimming stripped 6 bases from V and 4 bases from J, with 22 bases between. The CDR3 sequence is CASSRDSRGARYNEQFF. CDR3 bases: TGTGCCAGCTCTCGCGATTCAAGGGGGGCCCGGTACAATGAGCAGTTCTTC. The complete variable domain, with remaining parts taken from reference TRBV18 and TRBJ2-1, reads NAGVMQNPRHLVRRRGQEARLRCSPMKGHSHVYWYRQLPEEGLKFMVYLQKENIIDESGMPKERFSAEFPKEGPSILRIQQVVRGDSAAYFCASSRDSRGARYNEQFFGPGTRLTVL.